A single sample gave rise to the 10 T cell receptor beta chains below, sequenced in a study of CD8 T cells in ankylosing spondylitis. TCRdb used MiXCR to reprocess the 5' RACE reads, holding one entry per CDR3 protein. Of 450,000 to 550,000 distinct CDR3 sequences in the sample, about 5.7% are singletons; the top ten hold under 4.5%. Antigens of these TCRs are unknown. Study conclusions and caveats: Blood from ankylosing spondylitis patients appeared to carry a characteristic roughly 8-variant TCR beta motif.

The sequenced sample was blood, either unsorted or a sorted T cell fraction (not recorded which). These receptors were obtained from a male donor with ankylosing spondylitis.

Many counts were recorded for this clonotype. This rearrangement joins TRBV19 to TRBJ2-1; D gene ambiguous. This CDR3 is built from 16 residues. V shed 0 bases and J shed 2 bases, with 11 bases lying between them. Germline assignment: CDR1 LNHDA and CDR2 SQIVND (reference sequence). CDR3 region: CASSIEQRIPYNEQFF. For the CDR3, the DNA is TGTGCCAGTAGTATAGAACAGAGGATCCCCTACAATGAGCAGTTCTTC.

This clonotype was seen repeatedly, ten times or more. This chain joins TRBV6-2 or TRBV6-3 and TRBJ2-5; 9 bases match TRBD2. The J segment lost 6 bases and the V segment lost 8 bases, leaving 7 bases of the junction unmatched. Germline lookup yields CDR1 MNHEY and CDR2 SVGEGT. The CDR3 consists of 13 residues. The CDR3 loop is CASLAGGLKTQYF. CDR3 DNA sequence: TGTGCCAGCCTGGCGGGAGGGCTAAAGACCCAGTACTTC.

There are many counts of this clonotype. This chain joins TRBV4-3 and TRBJ2-3; D is ambiguous. The CDR3 extends over 13 amino acids. V was shortened by 4 bases and J by 7 bases, with 12 bases between the two germline ends. In germline, CDR1 is LGHNA, CDR2 YSLEER. CDR3: CASSPKTGYTQYF. As DNA, the CDR3 is TGCGCCAGCAGCCCTAAAACTGGGTATACGCAGTATTTT.

This chain connects TRBV4-3 to TRBJ2-1; TRBD2 matches at 10 bases. The V gene's germline CDR1 is LGHNA and CDR2 YSLEER. The CDR3 has 16 residues. The V gene end was trimmed by 0 bases and the J gene end by 3 bases; junction bases not matched to a gene: 2. The CDR3 nucleotides read TGCGCCAGCAGCCAAGAAGCGGGAGGGCTCTACAATGAGCAGTTCTTC. Translating it yields CASSQEAGGLYNEQFF.

Ten or more counts support this clonotype. The chain joins TRBV4-2 to TRBJ2-1; the match to TRBD1 covers 7 bases. Germline loops: CDR1 LGHNA, CDR2 YNFKEQ. V lost 1 base to trimming and J lost 5 bases; unmatched junction nucleotides: 5. This CDR3 has 15 amino acids. The CDR3 spells CASSQGQGVNNEQFF. The CDR3 nucleotides read TGTGCCAGCAGCCAAGGTCAGGGGGTGAACAATGAGCAGTTCTTC.

The sample holds many counts of this clonotype. This sequence joins TRBV7-2 and TRBJ1-5; maybe TRBD1 (5 bases). The CDR3 length is 15 residues. Germline V CDR1 and CDR2: SGHTA, FQGNSA. V lost 1 base, J lost 3 bases, and 10 bases lay in between. The CDR3 region has the DNA TGTGCCAGCAGCTTAGTACGGGGGTACAATCAGCCCCAGCATTTT. This gives the protein CASSLVRGYNQPQHF. Filled out from reference TRBV7-2 and TRBJ1-5, the complete variable domain reads GAGVSQSPSNKVTEKGKDVELRCDPISGHTALYWYRQSLGQGLEFLIYFQGNSAPDKSGLPSDRFSAERTGGSVSTLTIQRTQQEDSAVYLCASSLVRGYNQPQHFGDGTRLSIL.

This clonotype was seen only a few times. The V gene is TRBV24-1, the J gene TRBJ2-3; D possibly corresponds to TRBD1 (7 bases). The ends were cut back, 1 base at V and 2 bases at J, with 9 bases in the middle. The germline V gene encodes CDR1 KGHDR and CDR2 SFDVKD. The length of the CDR3 is 15 residues. The CDR3: CATSDFRGDTDTQYF. The CDR3 DNA reads as TGTGCCACCAGTGATTTCAGGGGGGACACAGATACGCAGTATTTT.

This clonotype was seen ten or more times. The chain links TRBV4-3 to TRBJ1-1, with D possibly TRBD1 on 5 matching bases. Trimming stripped 5 bases from V and 5 bases from J, with 12 bases between. The CDR3 has 13 residues. The germline gives CDR1 LGHNA, CDR2 YSLEER. The CDR3 here is CASSSTVVTEAFF. The CDR3 DNA reads as TGCGCCAGCAGCTCGACAGTGGTAACTGAAGCTTTCTTT.

This clonotype was picked up many times. The V and J genes are TRBV11-3 and TRBJ2-1; no reliable D call. The CDR3 is made up of 12 amino acids. Germline V gives CDR1 SGHNT, CDR2 YENEEA. V gave up 3 bases and J gave up 4 bases, with 4 bases separating them. CDR3 loop: CASSFQYNEQFF. The CDR3 DNA is TGTGCCAGCAGCTTTCAGTACAATGAGCAGTTCTTC.

This clonotype has ten or more counts. This chain joins TRBV9 and TRBJ2-3; TRBD2 is a possible D gene (5 bases). The CDR3 sequence is 13 residues long. Trimming cost V 3 bases and J 3 bases, with 8 bases left between them. The germline V gene has CDR1 SGDLS and CDR2 YYNGEE. CDR3 amino acids: CASSESGTDTQYF. The CDR3 DNA reads as TGTGCCAGCAGCGAATCGGGGACAGATACGCAGTATTTT.